This TCR beta chain appears in the sequencing data of a study of spatial heterogeneity in lung cancer. The time point was: sample taken at primary tumor resection. V shed 7 bases and J shed 4 bases, with 20 bases lying between them. This CDR3 has 15 amino acids. Germline V gene data show CDR1 as LGHNA and CDR2 as YNFKEQ. Every TCR cDNA molecule bore a unique molecular identifier. Each CDR3 protein gets one entry after TCRdb re-called the 5' RACE reads with MiXCR. The sample gives tens of thousands of distinct CDR3 sequences, 5.5% to 7.5% of which show up once; about 13% is in the top ten. This clonotype was seen ten or more times.

The TCR comes from a male donor with early-stage non-small cell lung cancer. Sequenced here: PBMCs, sampled at surgery. This chain uses TRBV4-2 with TRBJ2-7, with D maybe TRBD2 (6 bases). In DNA form, the CDR3 reads TGTGCCAGCACCGAGGATGAGACTAGTTCGTACGAGCAGTACTTC. It is translated as CASTEDETSSYEQYF.